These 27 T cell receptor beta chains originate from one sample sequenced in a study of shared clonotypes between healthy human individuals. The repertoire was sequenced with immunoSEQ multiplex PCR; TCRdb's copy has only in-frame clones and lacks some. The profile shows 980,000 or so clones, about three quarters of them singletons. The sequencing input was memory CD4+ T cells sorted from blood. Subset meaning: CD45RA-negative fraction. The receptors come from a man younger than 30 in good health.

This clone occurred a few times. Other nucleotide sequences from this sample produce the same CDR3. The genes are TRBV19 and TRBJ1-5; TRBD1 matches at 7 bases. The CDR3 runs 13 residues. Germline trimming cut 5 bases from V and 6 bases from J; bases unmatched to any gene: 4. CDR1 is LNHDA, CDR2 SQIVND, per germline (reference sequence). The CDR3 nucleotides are TGTGCCAGTAGTGACAGGGTTGGTCAGCCCCAGCATTTT. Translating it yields CASSDRVGQPQHF.

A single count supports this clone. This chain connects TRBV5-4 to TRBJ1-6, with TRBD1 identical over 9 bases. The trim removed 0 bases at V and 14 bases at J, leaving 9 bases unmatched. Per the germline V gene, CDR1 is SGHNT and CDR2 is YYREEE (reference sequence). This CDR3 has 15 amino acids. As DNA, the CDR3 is TGTGCCAGCAGCTTGGGGGGGACAGGGAACGGGGCCCTCCACTTT. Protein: CASSLGGTGNGALHF.

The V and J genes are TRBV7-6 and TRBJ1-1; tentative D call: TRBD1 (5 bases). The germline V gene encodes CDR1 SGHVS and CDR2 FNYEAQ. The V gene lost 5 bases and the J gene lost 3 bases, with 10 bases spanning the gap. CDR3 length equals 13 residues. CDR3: CASSVTAYTEAFF. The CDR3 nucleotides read TGTGCCAGCAGCGTGACAGCTTACACTGAAGCTTTCTTT. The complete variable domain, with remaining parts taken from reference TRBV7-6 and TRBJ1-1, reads GAGVSQSPRYKVTKRGQDVALRCDPISGHVSLYWYRQALGQGPEFLTYFNYEAQQDKSGLPNDRFSAERPEGSISTLTIQRTEQRDSAMYRCASSVTAYTEAFFGQGTRLTVV.

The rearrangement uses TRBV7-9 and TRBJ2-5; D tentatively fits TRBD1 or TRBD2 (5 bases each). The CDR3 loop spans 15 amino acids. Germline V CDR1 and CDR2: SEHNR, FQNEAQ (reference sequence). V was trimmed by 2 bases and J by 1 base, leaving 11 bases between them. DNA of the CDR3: TGTGCCAGCAGCTTATCCATAGGGACCCAAGAGACCCAGTACTTC. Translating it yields CASSLSIGTQETQYF.

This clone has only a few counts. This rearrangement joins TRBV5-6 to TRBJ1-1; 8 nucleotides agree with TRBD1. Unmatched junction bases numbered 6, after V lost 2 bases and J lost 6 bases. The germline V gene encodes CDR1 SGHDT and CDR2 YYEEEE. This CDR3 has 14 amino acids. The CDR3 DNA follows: TGTGCCAGCAGCTTAACAACAGGGGGTGCTGAAGCTTTCTTT. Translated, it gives CASSLTTGGAEAFF.

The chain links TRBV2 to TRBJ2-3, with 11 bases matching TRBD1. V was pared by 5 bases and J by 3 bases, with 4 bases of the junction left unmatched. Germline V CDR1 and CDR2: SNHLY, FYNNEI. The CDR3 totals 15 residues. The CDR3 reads CASSRDRGWTDTQYF. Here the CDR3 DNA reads TGTGCCAGCAGTCGGGACAGGGGGTGGACAGATACGCAGTATTTT.

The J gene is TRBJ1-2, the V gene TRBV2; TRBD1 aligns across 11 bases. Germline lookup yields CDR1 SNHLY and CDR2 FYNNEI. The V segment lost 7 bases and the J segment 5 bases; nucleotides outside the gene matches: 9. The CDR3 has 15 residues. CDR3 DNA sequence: TGTGCCAGCACCGGACAGGGGGCGCGGGGGTATGGCTACACCTTC. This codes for CASTGQGARGYGYTF.

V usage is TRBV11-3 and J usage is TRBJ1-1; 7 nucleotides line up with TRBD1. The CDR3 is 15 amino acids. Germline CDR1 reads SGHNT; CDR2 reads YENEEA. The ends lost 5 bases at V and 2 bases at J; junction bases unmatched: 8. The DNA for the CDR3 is TGTGCCAGCAGCACTCCAGGGGGAGACAACACTGAAGCTTTCTTT. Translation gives CASSTPGGDNTEAFF.

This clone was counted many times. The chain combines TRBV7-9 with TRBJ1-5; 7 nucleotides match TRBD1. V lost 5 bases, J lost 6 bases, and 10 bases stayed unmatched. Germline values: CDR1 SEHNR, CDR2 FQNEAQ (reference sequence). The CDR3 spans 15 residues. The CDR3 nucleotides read TGTGCCAGCAGCCCATACGGACAGGCCGGTCAGCCCCAGCATTTT. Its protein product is CASSPYGQAGQPQHF. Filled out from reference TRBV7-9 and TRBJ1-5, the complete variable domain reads DTGVSQNPRHKITKRGQNVTFRCDPISEHNRLYWYRQTLGQGPEFLTYFQNEAQLEKSRLLSDRFSAERPKGSFSTLEIQRTEQGDSAMYLCASSPYGQAGQPQHFGDGTRLSIL.

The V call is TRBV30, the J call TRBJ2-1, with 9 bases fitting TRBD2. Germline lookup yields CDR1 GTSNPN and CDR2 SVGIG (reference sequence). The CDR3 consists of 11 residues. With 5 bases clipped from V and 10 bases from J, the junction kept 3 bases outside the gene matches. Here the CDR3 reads CAWYLAGEQFF. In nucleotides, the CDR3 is TGTGCCTGGTATCTAGCGGGGGAGCAGTTCTTC.

DNA of the CDR3: TGCGCCAGCAGCCCGAACAGGGGAAATGAGCAGTTCTTC. The encoded protein is CASSPNRGNEQFF. The rearrangement joins TRBV5-1 to TRBJ2-1, with 7 bases that match TRBD1. The CDR3 loop spans 13 amino acids. The germline V gene encodes CDR1 SGHRS and CDR2 YFSETQ. V lost 4 bases to trimming and J lost 7 bases; unmatched junction nucleotides: 5. The variable domain in full, with the rest retrieved from reference TRBV5-1 and TRBJ2-1, is KAGVTQTPRYLIKTRGQQVTLSCSPISGHRSVSWYQQTPGQGLQFLFEYFSETQRNKGNFPGRFSGRQFSNSRSEMNVSTLELGDSALYLCASSPNRGNEQFFGPGTRLTVL.

CDR3 nucleotide sequence: TGTGCCAGCAGTCTAGGACGGGCGGGGCAGGGCTACACCTTC. As protein: CASSLGRAGQGYTF. The chain recombines TRBV28 with TRBJ1-2; possible D gene TRBD1, 5 bases. Germline CDR1 is MDHEN and CDR2 is SYDVKM. The CDR3 covers 14 residues. Between the trimmed V and J ends, which lost 5 bases and 8 bases, there was a span of 18 bases.

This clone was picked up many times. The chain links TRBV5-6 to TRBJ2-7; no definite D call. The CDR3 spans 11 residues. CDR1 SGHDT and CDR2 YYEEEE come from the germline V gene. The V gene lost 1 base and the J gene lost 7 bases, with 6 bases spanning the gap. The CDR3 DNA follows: TGTGCCAGCAGCTTGTTCCGGGAGCAGTACTTC. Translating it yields CASSLFREQYF.

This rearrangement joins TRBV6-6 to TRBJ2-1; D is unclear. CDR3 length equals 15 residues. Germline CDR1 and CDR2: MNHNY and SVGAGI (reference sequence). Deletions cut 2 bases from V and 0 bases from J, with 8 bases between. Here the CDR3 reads CASSYGLTSYNEQFF. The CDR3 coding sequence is TGTGCCAGCAGTTACGGTCTAACCTCCTACAATGAGCAGTTCTTC.

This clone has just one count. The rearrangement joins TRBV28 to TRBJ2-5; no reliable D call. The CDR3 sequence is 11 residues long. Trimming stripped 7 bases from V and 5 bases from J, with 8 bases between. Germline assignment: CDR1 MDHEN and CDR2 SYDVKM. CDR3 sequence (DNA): TGTGCCAGCAAGTATGGGGAGACCCAGTACTTC. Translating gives CASKYGETQYF.

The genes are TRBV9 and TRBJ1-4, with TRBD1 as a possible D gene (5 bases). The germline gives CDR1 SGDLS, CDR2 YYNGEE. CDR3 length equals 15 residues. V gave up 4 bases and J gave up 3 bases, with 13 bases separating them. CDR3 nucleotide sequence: TGTGCCAGCAGCCCCCAAACAGGCCCTAATGAAAAACTGTTTTTT. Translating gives CASSPQTGPNEKLFF.

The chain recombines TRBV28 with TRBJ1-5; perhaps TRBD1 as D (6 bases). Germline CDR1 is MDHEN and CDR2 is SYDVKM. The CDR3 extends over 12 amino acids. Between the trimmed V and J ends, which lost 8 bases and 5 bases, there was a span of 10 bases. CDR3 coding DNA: TGTGCCAGCGGGACACCAGATCAGCCCCAGCATTTT. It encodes CASGTPDQPQHF.

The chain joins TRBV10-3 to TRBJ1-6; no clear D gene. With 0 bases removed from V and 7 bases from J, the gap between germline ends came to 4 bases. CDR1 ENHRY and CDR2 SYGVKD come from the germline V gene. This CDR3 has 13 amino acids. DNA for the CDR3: TGTGCCATCAGTGAGTCTAAGAATTCACCCCTCCACTTT. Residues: CAISESKNSPLHF.

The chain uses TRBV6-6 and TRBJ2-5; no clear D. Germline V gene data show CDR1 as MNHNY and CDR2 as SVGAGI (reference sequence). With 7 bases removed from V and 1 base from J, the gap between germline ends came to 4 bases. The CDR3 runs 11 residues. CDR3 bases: TGTGCCAGCAAAACCCAAGAGACCCAGTACTTC. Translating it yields CASKTQETQYF.

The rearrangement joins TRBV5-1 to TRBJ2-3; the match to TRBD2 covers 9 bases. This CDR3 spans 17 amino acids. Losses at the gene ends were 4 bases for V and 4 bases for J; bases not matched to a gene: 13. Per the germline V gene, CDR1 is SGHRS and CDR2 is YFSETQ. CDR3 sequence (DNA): TGCGCCAGCAGCCACACCTGGCTAGCGGGGCCTCCAGATACGCAGTATTTT. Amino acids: CASSHTWLAGPPDTQYF.

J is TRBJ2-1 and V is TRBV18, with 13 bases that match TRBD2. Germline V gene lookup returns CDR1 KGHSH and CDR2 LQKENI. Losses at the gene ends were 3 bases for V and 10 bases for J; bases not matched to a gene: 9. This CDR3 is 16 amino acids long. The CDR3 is CASSPSTSGRAGEQFF. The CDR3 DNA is TGTGCCAGCTCACCCTCTACTAGCGGGAGGGCCGGGGAGCAGTTCTTC.

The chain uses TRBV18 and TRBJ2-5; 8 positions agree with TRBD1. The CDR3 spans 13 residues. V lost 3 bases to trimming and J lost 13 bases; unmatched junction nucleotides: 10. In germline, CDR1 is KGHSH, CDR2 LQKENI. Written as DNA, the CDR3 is TGTGCCAGCTCACCCTACCGGGACAGGCATTTGTACTTC. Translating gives CASSPYRDRHLYF.

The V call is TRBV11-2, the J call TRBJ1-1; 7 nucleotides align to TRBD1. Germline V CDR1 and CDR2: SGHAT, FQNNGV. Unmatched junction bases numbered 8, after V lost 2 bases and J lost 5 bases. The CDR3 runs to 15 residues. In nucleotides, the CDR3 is TGTGCCAGCAGCTTATCCGGGGCAGGGGGGACTGAAGCTTTCTTT. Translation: CASSLSGAGGTEAFF.

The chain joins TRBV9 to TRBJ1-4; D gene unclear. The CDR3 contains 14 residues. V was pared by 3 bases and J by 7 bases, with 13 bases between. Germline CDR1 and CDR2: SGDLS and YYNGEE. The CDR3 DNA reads TGTGCCAGCAGCGCACCGGAATCTGGTGAAAAACTGTTTTTT. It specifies CASSAPESGEKLFF.

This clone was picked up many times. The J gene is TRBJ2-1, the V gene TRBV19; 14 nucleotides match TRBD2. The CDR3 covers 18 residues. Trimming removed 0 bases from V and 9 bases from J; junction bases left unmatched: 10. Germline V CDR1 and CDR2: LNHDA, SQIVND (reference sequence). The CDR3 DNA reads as TGTGCCAGTAGTATAGACCGGGGCGCGGGACTAGCGGGAGTTGAGCAGTTCTTC. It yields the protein CASSIDRGAGLAGVEQFF.

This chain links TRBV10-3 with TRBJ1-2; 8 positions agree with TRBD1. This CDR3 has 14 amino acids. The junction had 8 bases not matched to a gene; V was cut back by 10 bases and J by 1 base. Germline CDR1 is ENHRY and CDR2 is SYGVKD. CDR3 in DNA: TGTGCCACTTGGACAGGGATCGTTAACTATGGCTACACCTTC. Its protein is CATWTGIVNYGYTF.

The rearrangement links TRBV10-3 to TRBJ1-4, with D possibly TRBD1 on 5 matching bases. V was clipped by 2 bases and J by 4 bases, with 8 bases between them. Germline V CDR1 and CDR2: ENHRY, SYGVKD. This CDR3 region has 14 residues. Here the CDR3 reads CAISEGALNEKLFF. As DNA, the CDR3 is TGTGCCATCAGTGAGGGGGCCCTTAATGAAAAACTGTTTTTT.